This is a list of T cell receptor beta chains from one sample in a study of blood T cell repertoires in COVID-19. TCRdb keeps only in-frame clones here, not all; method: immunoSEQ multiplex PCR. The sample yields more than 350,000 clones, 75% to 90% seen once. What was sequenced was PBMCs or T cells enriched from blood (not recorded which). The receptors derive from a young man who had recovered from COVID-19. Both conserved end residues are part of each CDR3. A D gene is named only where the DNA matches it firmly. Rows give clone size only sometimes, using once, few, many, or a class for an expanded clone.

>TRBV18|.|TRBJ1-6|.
CASSPRRADSPLHF
TGTGCCAGCTCACCGAGGAGGGCTGATTCACCCCTCCACTTT
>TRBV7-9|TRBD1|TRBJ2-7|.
CASSQDTGTALF
TGTGCCAGCAGCCAGGACACCGGGACAGCCTTATTC
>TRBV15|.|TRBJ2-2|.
CATSRERGATNTGELFF
TGTGCCACCAGCAGGGAAAGAGGCGCAACGAACACCGGGGAGCTGTTTTTT
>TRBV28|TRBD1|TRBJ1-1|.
CASSTDRGLYAEAFF
TGTGCCAGCAGTACCGACAGGGGGCTGTACGCTGAAGCTTTCTTT
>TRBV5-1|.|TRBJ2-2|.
CASSSHAKAPNTGELFF
TGCGCCAGCAGCTCCCACGCAAAAGCCCCGAACACCGGGGAGCTGTTTTTT
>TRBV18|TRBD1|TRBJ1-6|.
CASSPPQGQRNSPLHF
TGTGCCAGCTCACCGCCCCAGGGACAGAGGAATTCACCCCTCCACTTT
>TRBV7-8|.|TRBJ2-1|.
CASSPRVYNEQFF
TGTGCCAGCAGCCCTCGGGTCTACAATGAGCAGTTCTTC
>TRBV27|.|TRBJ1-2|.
CASSFLPGGIDGYTF
TGTGCCAGCAGTTTCTTGCCCGGGGGGATTGACGGCTACACCTTC
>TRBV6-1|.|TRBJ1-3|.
CASSVGQPASGNTIYF
TGTGCCAGCAGTGTCGGACAGCCAGCCTCTGGAAACACCATATATTTT
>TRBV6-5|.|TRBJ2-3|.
CASSPGFTDTQYF
TGTGCCAGCAGCCCGGGGTTCACAGATACGCAGTATTTT
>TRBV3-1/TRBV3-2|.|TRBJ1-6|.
CASSFRDNASPLHF
TGTGCCAGCAGCTTCCGGGACAACGCATCACCCCTCCACTTT
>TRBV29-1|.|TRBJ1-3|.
CSVPLGNTIYF
TGCAGCGTTCCGTTGGGAAACACCATATATTTT
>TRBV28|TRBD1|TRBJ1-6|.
CASSTRTGHNSPLHF
TGTGCCAGCAGTACCCGGACAGGGCACAATTCACCCCTCCACTTT
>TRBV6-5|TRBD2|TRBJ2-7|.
CASSFGLAEQYF
TGTGCCAGCAGTTTTGGACTAGCGGAGCAGTACTTC
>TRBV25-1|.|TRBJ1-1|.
CASSEQGGAFEAFF
TGTGCCAGCAGTGAACAAGGAGGGGCATTTGAAGCTTTCTTT
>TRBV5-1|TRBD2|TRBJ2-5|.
CASRSAVIAGAQETQYF
TGCGCCAGCAGGTCGGCGGTGATAGCGGGGGCCCAAGAGACCCAGTACTTC
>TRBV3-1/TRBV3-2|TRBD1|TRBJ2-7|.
CASSRGQLLYEQYF
TGTGCCAGCAGCCGGGGACAGTTACTCTACGAGCAGTACTTC
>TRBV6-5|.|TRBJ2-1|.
CASSTLVGNEQFF
TGTGCCAGCAGCACCCTAGTTGGGAATGAGCAGTTCTTC
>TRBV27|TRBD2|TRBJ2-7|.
CASSHPAGGNEQYF
TGTGCCAGCAGTCACCCGGCGGGGGGCAACGAGCAGTACTTC
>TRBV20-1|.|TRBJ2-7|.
CSASNVGEQYF
TGCAGTGCTAGTAACGTCGGGGAGCAGTACTTC
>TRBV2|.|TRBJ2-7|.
CASTQTLPYEQYF
TGTGCCAGCACCCAGACTCTGCCCTACGAGCAGTACTTC
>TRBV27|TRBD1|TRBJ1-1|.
CASRETGGTEAFF
TGTGCCAGCAGGGAAACAGGGGGCACTGAAGCTTTCTTT
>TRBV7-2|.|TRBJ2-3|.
CASSLRQVADTQYF
TGTGCCAGCAGCTTAAGACAGGTGGCGGATACGCAGTATTTT
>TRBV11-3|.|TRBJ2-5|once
CASSQGLGGPETQYF
TGTGCCAGCAGCCAGGGACTAGGGGGCCCAGAGACCCAGTACTTC
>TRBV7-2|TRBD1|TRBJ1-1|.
CASSNPTGEKAFF
TGTGCCAGCAGCAATCCGACAGGGGAGAAAGCTTTCTTT
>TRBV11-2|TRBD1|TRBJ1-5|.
CASSLGQFNQPQHF
TGTGCCAGCAGCTTGGGACAGTTCAATCAGCCCCAGCATTTT
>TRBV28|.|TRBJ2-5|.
CASSRLQETQYF
TGTGCCAGCAGTCGACTCCAAGAGACCCAGTACTTC
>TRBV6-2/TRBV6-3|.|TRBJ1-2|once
CASSQTRYGYTF
TGTGCCAGCAGCCAAACTCGGTATGGCTACACCTTC
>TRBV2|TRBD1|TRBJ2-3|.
CASSERQGSADTQYF
TGTGCCAGCAGTGAACGACAGGGGAGCGCAGATACGCAGTATTTT
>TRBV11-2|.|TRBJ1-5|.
CASSLQAGINQPQHF
TGTGCCAGCAGCTTACAGGCAGGGATCAATCAGCCCCAGCATTTT
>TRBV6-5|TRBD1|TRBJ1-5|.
CASSQTGTGFNSQHF
TGTGCCAGCAGTCAGACCGGGACAGGGTTTAATTCCCAGCATTTT
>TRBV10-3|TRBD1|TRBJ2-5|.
CAIGTGAVVETQYF
TGTGCCATCGGGACAGGGGCTGTGGTGGAGACCCAGTACTTC
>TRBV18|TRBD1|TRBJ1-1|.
CASSPGQGDPTIFF
TGTGCCAGCTCACCCGGACAGGGGGACCCGACAATCTTCTTT
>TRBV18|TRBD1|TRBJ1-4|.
CASSPNPGTGDGIEKLFF
TGTGCCAGCTCACCCAATCCCGGGACAGGGGATGGGATCGAAAAACTGTTTTTT
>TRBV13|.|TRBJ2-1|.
CASSILSGNEQFF
TGTGCCAGCAGCATACTCTCGGGCAATGAGCAGTTCTTC
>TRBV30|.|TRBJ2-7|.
CAWSVGLVGRRDEQYF
TGTGCCTGGAGTGTTGGTTTAGTAGGGAGACGGGACGAGCAGTACTTC
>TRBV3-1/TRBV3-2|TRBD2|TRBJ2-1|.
CASSPRGLAGGLPSYNEQFF
TGTGCCAGCAGCCCGAGAGGACTAGCGGGGGGGCTACCCTCCTACAATGAGCAGTTCTTC
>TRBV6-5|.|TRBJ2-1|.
CASSYSYSNEQFF
TGTGCCAGCAGTTACTCGTACAGCAATGAGCAGTTCTTC
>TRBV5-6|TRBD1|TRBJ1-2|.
CASSSAGGDAVSDYGYTF
TGTGCCAGCAGCTCCGCAGGGGGCGACGCGGTTTCGGACTATGGCTACACCTTC
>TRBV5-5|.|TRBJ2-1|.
CASSLPSSSSYNEQFF
TGTGCCAGCAGCTTGCCCAGTTCTAGCTCCTACAATGAGCAGTTCTTC
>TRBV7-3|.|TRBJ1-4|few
CASSQDFSRREKLFF
TGTGCCAGCAGCCAGGATTTCTCAAGAAGGGAAAAACTGTTTTTT
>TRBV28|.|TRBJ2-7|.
CASTSQGIDYEQYF
TGTGCCAGCACGAGCCAGGGGATTGACTACGAGCAGTACTTC
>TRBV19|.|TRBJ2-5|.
CASSTGTNAGETQYF
TGTGCCAGTAGTACCGGGACCAACGCGGGGGAGACCCAGTACTTC
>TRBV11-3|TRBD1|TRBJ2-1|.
CASSPRDSYNEQFF
TGTGCCAGCAGCCCCAGGGACAGCTACAATGAGCAGTTCTTC
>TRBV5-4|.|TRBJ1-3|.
CASSLQGSSGNTIYF
TGTGCCAGCAGCTTACAAGGGAGCTCTGGAAACACCATATATTTT
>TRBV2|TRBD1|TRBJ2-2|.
CATKPPGTGHTGELFF
TGTGCCACTAAACCACCCGGGACAGGACACACCGGGGAGCTGTTTTTT
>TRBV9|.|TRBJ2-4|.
CASSPEAYKNIQYF
TGTGCCAGCAGCCCTGAGGCCTACAAAAACATTCAGTACTTC
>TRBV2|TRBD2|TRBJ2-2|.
CASRSREGSRELFF
TGTGCCAGCAGAAGTCGGGAGGGCTCCAGGGAGCTGTTTTTT
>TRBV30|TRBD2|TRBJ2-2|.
CASRGGNTGELFF
TGTGCCAGTCGCGGGGGAAACACCGGGGAGCTGTTTTTT
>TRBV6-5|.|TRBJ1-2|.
CASSYADGGQYYGYTF
TGTGCCAGCAGTTACGCCGACGGGGGTCAATACTATGGCTACACCTTC
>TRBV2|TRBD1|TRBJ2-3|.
CASSRGGQDTQYF
TGTGCCAGCTCCCGAGGGGGCCAAGATACGCAGTATTTT
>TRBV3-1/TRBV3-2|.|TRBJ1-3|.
CASSDPVGGGNTIYF
TGTGCCAGCAGCGACCCCGTCGGGGGGGGAAACACCATATATTTT
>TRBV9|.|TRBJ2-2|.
CASSIQQGYGTGELFF
TGTGCCAGCAGCATCCAACAGGGTTATGGCACCGGGGAGCTGTTTTTT
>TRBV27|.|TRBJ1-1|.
CASSLLCQFEAFF
TGTGCCAGCAGTTTATTATGTCAGTTTGAAGCTTTCTTT
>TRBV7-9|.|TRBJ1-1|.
CASSFRPGKMNTEAFF
TGTGCCAGCAGCTTTCGGCCAGGGAAGATGAACACTGAAGCTTTCTTT
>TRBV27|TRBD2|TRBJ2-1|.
CASSLRGTSTYNEQFF
TGTGCCAGCAGTTTAAGGGGGACTAGCACCTACAATGAGCAGTTCTTC
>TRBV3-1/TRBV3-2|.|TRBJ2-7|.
CASSPQGLEQYF
TGTGCCAGCAGCCCCCAAGGACTTGAGCAGTACTTC
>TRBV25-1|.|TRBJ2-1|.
CASSSDSGQTYNEQFF
TGTGCCAGCAGTTCAGATTCGGGACAAACCTACAATGAGCAGTTCTTC